The rows below give T cell receptor beta chains drawn from one sample of a study of vaccination and CD4 T cells after COVID-19. These receptors have no identified antigens. TCRdb itself ran the PCR reads through MiXCR, one entry per CDR3 protein. The data contain around 27,000 distinct CDR3 sequences, around 28% of them seen just once; the ten biggest clones take up 7.1%. Sample: CD4+ T cells from blood, cultured in vitro, taken about 7 months after SARS-CoV-2 vaccination. Receptor source: a human donor who had recovered from COVID-19. Each CDR3 is given with its conserved first and last residue. D genes are given only for firm matches. Rows may omit the clone size; those that give it use once, few, many or a size class.

CDR3: CSAKPLAGMGNEQFF; DNA: TGCAGTGCTAAGCCCCTAGCGGGAATGGGCAATGAGCAGTTCTTC; length: 15; D: TRBD2; V: TRBV20-1; J: TRBJ2-1; size: few
CDR3: CATSDFGGGPETQYF; DNA: TGTGCCACCAGTGATTTCGGGGGAGGGCCGGAGACCCAGTACTTC; length: 15; D: TRBD2; V: TRBV24-1; J: TRBJ2-5; size: .
CDR3: CSASGTATYEQYF; DNA: TGCAGTGCTTCCGGGACCGCGACCTACGAGCAGTACTTC; length: 13; D: .; V: TRBV20-1; J: TRBJ2-7; size: few
CDR3: CSALTSAVGTDTQYF; DNA: TGCAGTGCACTTACTAGCGCCGTGGGCACAGATACGCAGTATTTT; length: 15; D: TRBD2; V: TRBV20-1; J: TRBJ2-3; size: .
CDR3: CASSVQDGSPLHF; DNA: TGTGCCAGCAGTGTTCAGGACGGTTCACCCCTCCACTTT; length: 13; D: .; V: TRBV2; J: TRBJ1-6; size: few
CDR3: CATREAGQSTTDTQYF; DNA: TGTGCCACCAGAGAAGCCGGACAGAGCACCACAGATACGCAGTATTTT; length: 16; D: .; V: TRBV24-1; J: TRBJ2-3; size: .
CDR3: CASSPSQGAVDTQYF; DNA: TGTGCCAGCAGCCCCTCTCAGGGGGCGGTAGATACGCAGTATTTT; length: 15; D: TRBD1; V: TRBV11-1; J: TRBJ2-3; size: .
CDR3: CSASPVRGLENYEQYF; DNA: TGCAGTGCTAGTCCGGTCAGGGGGCTTGAAAACTACGAGCAGTACTTC; length: 16; D: TRBD1; V: TRBV20-1; J: TRBJ2-7; size: few
CDR3: CAISGSRGYQETQYF; DNA: TGTGCCATCAGTGGGAGTCGGGGGTATCAAGAGACCCAGTACTTC; length: 15; D: .; V: TRBV10-3; J: TRBJ2-5; size: few
CDR3: CASSGFRSGQSSTDTQYF; DNA: TGTGCCAGCAGCGGTTTCCGAAGCGGACAATCTAGCACAGATACGCAGTATTTT; length: 18; D: .; V: TRBV11-3; J: TRBJ2-3; size: .
CDR3: CASSLDDSPLHF; DNA: TGTGCCAGCAGCCTGGACGATTCACCCCTCCACTTT; length: 12; D: .; V: TRBV11-2; J: TRBJ1-6; size: .
CDR3: CSARDTPGQGGDTQYF; DNA: TGCAGTGCTAGAGACACCCCGGGACAGGGAGGAGATACGCAGTATTTT; length: 16; D: TRBD1; V: TRBV20-1; J: TRBJ2-3; size: few
CDR3: CASSPPSKSQETQYF; DNA: TGTGCCAGCTCACCACCTTCGAAGAGCCAAGAGACCCAGTACTTC; length: 15; D: .; V: TRBV18; J: TRBJ2-5; size: .
CDR3: CASAAYIHEQFF; DNA: TGTGCCAGCGCCGCGTACATCCATGAGCAGTTCTTC; length: 12; D: .; V: TRBV6-1; J: TRBJ2-1; size: .
CDR3: CSAPGQGNYNEQFF; DNA: TGCAGCGCCCCGGGACAGGGTAATTACAATGAGCAGTTCTTC; length: 14; D: TRBD1; V: TRBV29-1; J: TRBJ2-1; size: once
CDR3: CASSAISGSGPDTQYF; DNA: TGTGCCAGCAGTGCCATTAGCGGGAGTGGGCCGGATACGCAGTATTTT; length: 16; D: TRBD2; V: TRBV27; J: TRBJ2-3; size: .
CDR3: CASSSLLVFSYEQYF; DNA: TGTGCCAGCAGTTCCTTACTAGTGTTCTCCTACGAGCAGTACTTC; length: 15; D: .; V: TRBV6-2/TRBV6-3; J: TRBJ2-7; size: once
CDR3: CSASKDPGDSNEQFF; DNA: TGCAGTGCTAGTAAGGACCCCGGAGACTCTAATGAGCAGTTCTTC; length: 15; D: .; V: TRBV20-1; J: TRBJ2-1; size: few
CDR3: CASSATDTQYF; DNA: TGTGCCAGCAGCGCCACAGATACGCAGTATTTT; length: 11; D: .; V: TRBV7-2; J: TRBJ2-3; size: .
CDR3: CATSRQQTDTQYF; DNA: TGTGCCACCAGCCGACAGCAGACAGATACGCAGTATTTT; length: 13; D: .; V: TRBV15; J: TRBJ2-3; size: few
CDR3: CASSFGTGELFF; DNA: TGTGCCAGCAGCTTCGGCACCGGGGAGCTGTTTTTT; length: 12; D: .; V: TRBV7-6; J: TRBJ2-2; size: few
CDR3: CASSGIYPTEAFF; DNA: TGTGCCAGCAGTGGGATCTACCCCACCGAAGCTTTCTTT; length: 13; D: .; V: TRBV6-1; J: TRBJ1-1; size: few
CDR3: CASTSGSYEQYF; DNA: TGTGCCAGCACTAGCGGGTCCTACGAGCAGTACTTC; length: 12; D: TRBD2; V: TRBV6-2/TRBV6-3; J: TRBJ2-7; size: .
CDR3: CASSRGQGTHSSYEQYF; DNA: TGTGCCAGCAGCCGCGGACAGGGGACCCACAGCTCCTACGAGCAGTACTTC; length: 17; D: TRBD1; V: TRBV27; J: TRBJ2-7; size: few
CDR3: CASSLVLRKTGNYGYTF; DNA: TGTGCCAGCAGTTTAGTCTTACGGAAAACGGGGAACTATGGCTACACCTTC; length: 17; D: .; V: TRBV28; J: TRBJ1-2; size: .
CDR3: CASSFAGENTQYF; DNA: TGTGCCAGCAGCTTCGCGGGAGAGAATACGCAGTATTTT; length: 13; D: TRBD2; V: TRBV7-3; J: TRBJ2-3; size: .
CDR3: CASSSLLSQRYEQYF; DNA: TGTGCCAGCAGTTCTCTTTTGTCTCAACGCTACGAGCAGTACTTC; length: 15; D: .; V: TRBV28; J: TRBJ2-7; size: .
CDR3: CSVRKSSYNEQFF; DNA: TGCAGCGTTCGGAAAAGCTCCTACAATGAGCAGTTCTTC; length: 13; D: .; V: TRBV29-1; J: TRBJ2-1; size: .
CDR3: CSARGGAGANSPLHF; DNA: TGCAGTGCTAGAGGGGGGGCGGGGGCTAATTCACCCCTCCACTTT; length: 15; D: .; V: TRBV20-1; J: TRBJ1-6; size: medium-sized
CDR3: CASSSPGLAANTGELFF; DNA: TGTGCCAGCAGTTCCCCGGGACTAGCGGCGAACACCGGGGAGCTGTTTTTT; length: 17; D: TRBD2; V: TRBV6-5; J: TRBJ2-2; size: .
CDR3: CASSEQGAGDTEAFF; DNA: TGCGCCAGCAGCGAACAGGGAGCTGGAGACACTGAAGCTTTCTTT; length: 15; D: .; V: TRBV5-1; J: TRBJ1-1; size: .
CDR3: CASSYSNRAQETQYF; DNA: TGTGCCAGCAGTTACTCGAATAGGGCCCAGGAGACCCAGTACTTC; length: 15; D: .; V: TRBV6-5; J: TRBJ2-5; size: .
CDR3: CASSSTISTPSQYF; DNA: TGTGCCAGCAGTTCGACGATTTCCACACCATCGCAGTACTTC; length: 14; D: .; V: TRBV24-1; J: TRBJ2-7; size: .
CDR3: CASSLGGTSYEQYF; DNA: TGTGCCAGCAGTTTGGGCGGAACCTCCTACGAGCAGTACTTC; length: 14; D: .; V: TRBV27; J: TRBJ2-7; size: .
CDR3: CASSYRQYEQYF; DNA: TGTGCCAGCAGTTACAGACAATACGAGCAGTACTTC; length: 12; D: .; V: TRBV6-5; J: TRBJ2-7; size: .
CDR3: CASRPSTGAYTEAFF; DNA: TGTGCCAGCAGACCATCGACAGGGGCCTACACTGAAGCTTTCTTT; length: 15; D: TRBD1; V: TRBV6-1; J: TRBJ1-1; size: few
CDR3: CASSLSPSETQYF; DNA: TGTGCCAGCAGTTTAAGCCCCTCAGAGACCCAGTACTTC; length: 13; D: .; V: TRBV27; J: TRBJ2-5; size: .
CDR3: CASSSSLKLFF; DNA: TGTGCCAGCAGCTCGTCCCTAAAACTGTTTTTT; length: 11; D: .; V: TRBV7-9; J: TRBJ1-4; size: .
CDR3: CASSWGGGRGYTF; DNA: TGTGCCAGCAGCTGGGGAGGGGGAAGAGGCTACACCTTC; length: 13; D: .; V: TRBV5-4; J: TRBJ1-2; size: .
CDR3: CSAVGSGATYEQYF; DNA: TGCAGTGCAGTAGGTAGCGGGGCAACCTACGAGCAGTACTTC; length: 14; D: TRBD2; V: TRBV20-1; J: TRBJ2-7; size: few
CDR3: CASSPGLALTGELFF; DNA: TGTGCCAGCAGCCCCGGTTTAGCGCTAACCGGGGAGCTGTTTTTT; length: 15; D: .; V: TRBV7-9; J: TRBJ2-2; size: .
CDR3: CASSLGPAGGPRNEQFF; DNA: TGTGCCAGCAGCTTAGGTCCAGCGGGAGGGCCGCGGAATGAGCAGTTCTTC; length: 17; D: TRBD2; V: TRBV7-2; J: TRBJ2-1; size: few
CDR3: CASRDWREGSDTQYF; DNA: TGTGCCAGCAGAGATTGGCGGGAGGGTTCAGATACGCAGTATTTT; length: 15; D: TRBD2; V: TRBV6-1; J: TRBJ2-3; size: .
CDR3: CASSKVARGSYNEQFF; DNA: .; length: 16; D: .; V: TRBV21-1; J: TRBJ2-1; size: .
CDR3: CSVDLARFMETQYF; DNA: TGCAGCGTTGACCTAGCGCGATTTATGGAGACCCAGTACTTC; length: 14; D: .; V: TRBV29-1; J: TRBJ2-5; size: few
CDR3: CATVSSPSYNEQFF; DNA: TGTGCCACAGTATCTAGCCCATCGTACAATGAGCAGTTCTTC; length: 14; D: .; V: TRBV28; J: TRBJ2-1; size: .
CDR3: CASSLDRVTEAFF; DNA: TGTGCCAGCAGCTTGGACAGGGTTACTGAAGCTTTCTTT; length: 13; D: TRBD1; V: TRBV7-3; J: TRBJ1-1; size: medium-sized
CDR3: CSSGTLSSGELFF; DNA: TGCAGTTCGGGGACATTGAGTTCCGGGGAGCTGTTTTTT; length: 13; D: .; V: TRBV20-1; J: TRBJ2-2; size: .
CDR3: CASSSGGLGLAGVETTDTQYF; DNA: TGTGCCAGCAGCAGCGGTGGGTTAGGACTAGCGGGAGTCGAAACCACAGATACGCAGTATTTT; length: 21; D: TRBD2; V: TRBV7-4; J: TRBJ2-3; size: .
CDR3: CASKVEAQATGELFF; DNA: TGTGCCAGCAAAGTTGAGGCCCAGGCCACCGGGGAGCTGTTTTTT; length: 15; D: .; V: TRBV6-1; J: TRBJ2-2; size: .
CDR3: CATSRDRLAGGPRSEQFF; DNA: TGTGCCACCAGCAGAGATAGACTAGCGGGAGGGCCGAGGTCTGAGCAGTTCTTC; length: 18; D: TRBD2; V: TRBV15; J: TRBJ2-1; size: few
CDR3: CASSRPGADTQYF; DNA: TGTGCCAGCAGTCGGCCCGGGGCAGATACGCAGTATTTT; length: 13; D: .; V: TRBV11-2; J: TRBJ2-3; size: .
CDR3: CASKPGQGSAYTF; DNA: TGTGCCAGCAAGCCGGGACAGGGGAGCGCCTACACCTTC; length: 13; D: TRBD1; V: TRBV6-1; J: TRBJ1-2; size: .
CDR3: CASSFQTSGSSDTQYF; DNA: TGTGCCAGCAGCTTCCAGACTAGCGGTAGTTCGGATACGCAGTATTTT; length: 16; D: TRBD2; V: TRBV7-3; J: TRBJ2-3; size: few
CDR3: CASSLVSGQNQPQHF; DNA: TGTGCCAGCAGTTTAGTTTCAGGGCAGAATCAGCCCCAGCATTTT; length: 15; D: .; V: TRBV28; J: TRBJ1-5; size: .